Listed below are T cell receptor beta chains from one sample, sequenced in a study of T cell responses to AZD1222 COVID-19 vaccine. Profiling relied on immunoSEQ multiplex PCR, and the TCRdb table lists in-frame clones only, not all of them. The table shows over 110,000 clones, with about nine tenths occurring only once. The material sequenced was peripheral blood, taken 28 days after the second AZD1222 dose. These receptors were taken from an adult who received the AZD1222 COVID-19 vaccine. CDR3s leave out the opening cysteine and the closing phenylalanine or tryptophan. The order of the fields is V gene, clone size, J gene, CDR3 protein. Clone sizes are given selectively: once, few, many, or a class where the clone is expanded.

v_call: TRBV19
clone_size: NA
j_call: TRBJ1-4
cdr3_aa: ASKTETNEKLF

v_call: TRBV7-5
clone_size: NA
j_call: TRBJ2-7
cdr3_aa: ARSLSYEQY

v_call: TRBV28
clone_size: NA
j_call: TRBJ2-7
cdr3_aa: ASSLGGILYEQY

v_call: TRBV9
clone_size: once
j_call: TRBJ1-4
cdr3_aa: ASSGTGTGGEKLF

v_call: TRBV4-1
clone_size: NA
j_call: TRBJ2-2
cdr3_aa: ASRQTSGGTGELF

v_call: TRBV7-8
clone_size: NA
j_call: TRBJ2-3
cdr3_aa: ATRSSGGAGTQY

v_call: TRBV7-9
clone_size: NA
j_call: TRBJ2-3
cdr3_aa: ASSSDTRPNTDTQY

v_call: TRBV6-1
clone_size: NA
j_call: TRBJ1-5
cdr3_aa: ASSEVEGYSNQPQH

v_call: TRBV9
clone_size: NA
j_call: TRBJ2-2
cdr3_aa: ASSPRVYTGELF

v_call: TRBV5-8
clone_size: NA
j_call: TRBJ2-2
cdr3_aa: ASSPPRRGGPGELF

v_call: TRBV5-6
clone_size: NA
j_call: TRBJ2-5
cdr3_aa: ASSLSSQGAPQETQY

v_call: TRBV6-5
clone_size: NA
j_call: TRBJ1-1
cdr3_aa: ASSSYSVSQGSEAF

v_call: TRBV6-2/TRBV6-3
clone_size: NA
j_call: TRBJ2-7
cdr3_aa: ASSYVGAKTYEQY

v_call: TRBV7-9
clone_size: once
j_call: TRBJ2-7
cdr3_aa: ASSLAFGQGADEQY